Listed here are 18 T cell receptor beta chains from one sample, sequenced in a study of regulatory T cells in long-lasting Graves disease. Time point noted: persistent/refractory GD, antithyroid drugs over 5 years with positive TRAb. PBMC-derived RNA was used for the TCR library. Researchers made TCR beta libraries by using iRepertoire HTBI primers and running Arm-PCR on CDR3 regions. TCRdb called the multiplex PCR reads again in MiXCR, with one record for every CDR3 protein. The sample lists roughly 470,000 distinct CDR3 sequences, around 20% seen once, with 7% to 9.5% in the top ten. Sample: peripheral blood mononuclear cells (PBMCs), taken when the disease was refractory, from a patient treated with antithyroid drugs. The receptor source for this set is a female donor with Graves disease.

This clonotype has only one observation. One base away lies a much larger clone, so this may be a sequencing read error. The chain couples TRBV2 to TRBJ1-1; D might be TRBD1 (5 bases). Germline loops: CDR1 SNHLY, CDR2 FYNNEI. Trimming removed 8 bases at V and 1 base at J, with 17 bases between. The CDR3 has 15 residues. CDR3 sequence reads: CASPRQSMGNTEAFF. DNA for the CDR3: TGTGCCAGCCCCAGACAGAGTATGGGGAACACTGAAGCTTTCTTT.

This clonotype was seen only once. The genes are TRBV5-6 and TRBJ2-7; D is possibly TRBD1 (6 bases). Germline CDR1 reads SGHDT; CDR2 reads YYEEEE. The CDR3 has 16 amino acids. Trimming pared 3 bases from V and 4 bases from J, leaving 20 bases between. CDR3 bases: TGTGCCAGCAGCTCAGGGGAAGGCCTGGGAATTTACGAGCAGTACTTC. This translates into CASSSGEGLGIYEQYF.

The chain couples TRBV5-1 to TRBJ2-4, with a tentative D call TRBD2 (6 bases). From germline, CDR1 is SGHRS and CDR2 YFSETQ. Trimming took 4 bases from V and 0 from J, leaving 11 bases between them. The CDR3 length is 15 residues. Written as DNA, the CDR3 is TGCGCCAGCAGCGCGGGACTGCAAGCCAAAAACATTCAGTACTTC. This encodes CASSAGLQAKNIQYF.

At least ten counts were recorded for this clonotype. The V and J genes are TRBV29-1 and TRBJ2-2; the D gene is possibly TRBD2 (5 bases). This CDR3 has 13 residues. V lost 7 bases and J lost 0, with 9 bases in between. Looked up from germline, CDR1 is SQVTM and CDR2 is ANQGSEA. This chain's CDR3 is CSAGFANTGELFF. The CDR3 DNA sequence: TGCAGCGCGGGGTTCGCGAACACCGGGGAGCTGTTTTTT.

This clonotype was picked up many times. The chain carries TRBV10-3 and TRBJ1-1, with D perhaps TRBD1 (6 bases). V lost 6 bases to trimming and J lost 4 bases, with 18 bases between them. The CDR3 is made up of 15 amino acids. Per the germline V gene, CDR1 is ENHRY and CDR2 is SYGVKD. The CDR3 nucleotides read TGTGCCATCAGCTTGGGGGGGGCTGTAGGCACTGAAGCTTTCTTT. Encoded protein: CAISLGGAVGTEAFF.

This clonotype has a single count. This likely came from a read error, as a far larger clone is one base away. The genes are TRBV12-3 or TRBV12-4 and TRBJ2-5, with 8 bases fitting TRBD2. Losses at the gene ends were 5 bases for V and 3 bases for J; bases not matched to a gene: 11. The CDR3 sequence is 16 residues long. For the CDR3, the DNA is TGTGCCAGCAGTCCCGGCCTAGCGGGCCAAAAAGAGACCCAGTACTTC. This translates into CASSPGLAGQKETQYF.

The chain employs TRBV20-1 and TRBJ2-5, with 9 bases identical to TRBD1. Germline lookup yields CDR1 DFQATT and CDR2 SNEGSKA (reference sequence). This CDR3 comprises 13 residues. The CDR3 region is CSVDPTGGGTQYF. CDR3 DNA: TGCAGCGTTGACCCGACAGGGGGGGGGACCCAGTACTTC.

This chain joins TRBV7-2 and TRBJ2-7, with D unresolved. Trimming cost V 4 bases and J 4 bases, with 11 bases left between them. This CDR3 comprises 13 residues. CDR1 and CDR2 from the germline V gene are SGHTA and FQGNSA. The CDR3 sequence is CASSSTRSYEQYF. The DNA of the CDR3 is TGTGCCAGCAGCTCGACCCGCTCATACGAGCAGTACTTC.

This clonotype was observed many times. The rearrangement joins TRBV29-1 to TRBJ2-7, with D maybe TRBD1 (6 bases). Germline-derived CDR1 and CDR2 are SQVTM and ANQGSEA. This CDR3 spans 12 amino acids. Trimming removed 4 bases at V and 7 bases at J, with 14 bases between. The CDR3 DNA reads TGCAGCGTTGTACAGGGTGGCCTGGAGCAGTACTTC. Protein: CSVVQGGLEQYF.

This clonotype was observed many times. The chain uses TRBV12-3 or TRBV12-4 and TRBJ1-1, with D maybe TRBD1 (5 bases). Trimming pared 6 bases from V and 0 bases from J, leaving 11 bases between. The length of the CDR3 is 14 residues. As DNA, the CDR3 is TGTGCCAGCAGCCAAGGGGATATGAACACTGAAGCTTTCTTT. Translation gives CASSQGDMNTEAFF.

This clonotype showed up many times. The V gene is TRBV9, the J gene TRBJ2-7, with TRBD1 matching over 7 bases. J lost 3 bases, V lost 4 bases, and 4 bases had no gene match. Per the germline V gene, CDR1 is SGDLS and CDR2 is YYNGEE. This CDR3 comprises 13 residues. CDR3 loop: CASSRDSGYEQYF. DNA of the CDR3: TGTGCCAGCAGCCGGGACAGTGGCTACGAGCAGTACTTC.

This clonotype was counted only a few times. The J gene is TRBJ2-3, the V gene TRBV28; D unresolved. Germline assignment: CDR1 MDHEN and CDR2 SYDVKM. The CDR3 has 17 amino acids. The V and J ends lost 4 bases and 0 bases respectively, with 17 bases between them. CDR3 coding DNA: TGTGCCAGCAGTTACGGAGTTTACCCAACTAGCACAGATACGCAGTATTTT. Translation: CASSYGVYPTSTDTQYF.

The chain is built from TRBV19 and TRBJ2-1, with 9 bases aligning to TRBD2. Trimming at V came to 6 bases and at J to 6 bases, leaving 9 bases not matched to a gene. The CDR3 is 15 residues long. Germline V gene data show CDR1 as LNHDA and CDR2 as SQIVND (reference sequence). CDR3 bases: TGTGCCAGTAGCCCGACTAGCGGATATCCCAATGAGCAGTTCTTC. It translates to CASSPTSGYPNEQFF. The full variable domain, rest sourced from reference TRBV19 and TRBJ2-1, is DGGITQSPKYLFRKEGQNVTLSCEQNLNHDAMYWYRQDPGQGLRLIYYSQIVNDFQKGDIAEGYSVSREKKESFPLTVTSAQKNPTAFYLCASSPTSGYPNEQFFGPGTRLTVL.

This clonotype was found once. A much larger clonotype is one base distant, so this may be a read error. The chain employs TRBV27 and TRBJ2-7; weak D call: TRBD1 (5 bases). The CDR3 contains 13 residues. Trimming removed 7 bases at V and 3 bases at J, with 13 bases between. CDR1 is MNHEY, CDR2 SMNVEV, per germline (reference sequence). DNA for the CDR3: TGTGCCAGCATAGGGGCGGCCGACTACGAGCAGTACTTC. Its translation: CASIGAADYEQYF.

In its sample, this clonotype was seen a few times. A read error is possible here, since a much larger clone lies one base away. The chain is built from TRBV28 and TRBJ1-2; 7 nucleotides line up with TRBD1. CDR1 MDHEN and CDR2 SYDVKM come from the germline V gene. The CDR3 contains 13 residues. CDR3 nucleotides: TGTGCCAGCAGACAGGGGAGTAACTGTGGCTACACCTTC. The encoded protein is CASRQGSNCGYTF.

This clonotype showed up just a few times. The rearrangement joins TRBV20-1 to TRBJ1-1; 7 bases match TRBD1. The V gene end was trimmed by 5 bases and the J gene end by 2 bases; junction bases not matched to a gene: 5. This CDR3 has 13 amino acids. The V gene's germline CDR1 is DFQATT and CDR2 SNEGSKA (reference sequence). The chain's CDR3 is CSAGRGGNTEAFF. The CDR3 bases are TGCAGTGCTGGGAGAGGGGGCAACACTGAAGCTTTCTTT.

This clonotype turned up a few times. The conserved phenylalanine or tryptophan is not found at the CDR3 terminus, so this likely reflects a read error. The V gene is TRBV12-3 or TRBV12-4, the J gene TRBJ1-2; 9 bases are a match to TRBD1. The CDR3 totals 16 residues. J was trimmed by 8 bases and V by 7 bases; bases with no gene match: 17. The CDR3 reads CASTHTTNWDRVGYTS. For the CDR3, the DNA is TGTGCCAGCACCCACACGACAAATTGGGACAGGGTCGGCTACACCTCC.

This clonotype was counted a single time. This rearrangement joins TRBV28 to TRBJ2-2; D might be TRBD1 or TRBD2, each matching 6 bases. Germline values: CDR1 MDHEN, CDR2 SYDVKM. This CDR3 comprises 16 residues. The V gene lost 7 bases and the J gene lost 0 bases, with 15 bases spanning the gap. The CDR3 coding sequence is TGTGCCAGCACTACTGAGGGGGGCCCGAACACCGGGGAGCTGTTTTTT. This translates into CASTTEGGPNTGELFF.